The rows below give T cell receptor beta chains drawn from one sample of a study of blood T cell repertoires in COVID-19. Data came from immunoSEQ multiplex PCR; TCRdb stores just in-frame clones and leaves some out. The data show about 250,000 clones, roughly 88% seen once. Sequencing was done on a sample of PBMCs or T cells enriched from blood (not recorded which). The receptors here all came from a middle-aged woman who had been exposed to COVID-19. The CDR3 runs from the conserved cysteine through the conserved F or W. Each record gives: V gene, J gene, D gene, clone size, CDR3 DNA, CDR3 protein. A D gene is named only where the DNA matches it firmly. A clone size is listed for some rows: how often the clone was seen (once, few, many), or a class if it is expanded.

V gene: TRBV7-9; J gene: TRBJ1-1; D gene: .; clone size: .; CDR3 DNA: TGTGCCAGCAGTCCCCCAGGGAACACTGAAGCTTTCTTT; CDR3 protein: CASSPPGNTEAFF
V gene: TRBV29-1; J gene: TRBJ2-7; D gene: .; clone size: .; CDR3 DNA: TGCAGCGTTGAGACTAGCTACGAGCAGTACTTC; CDR3 protein: CSVETSYEQYF
V gene: TRBV28; J gene: TRBJ1-4; D gene: TRBD1; clone size: .; CDR3 DNA: TGTGCCAGCAGTCCCACAGGGGGCATAAACGAAAAACTGTTTTTT; CDR3 protein: CASSPTGGINEKLFF
V gene: TRBV4-2; J gene: TRBJ1-1; D gene: .; clone size: .; CDR3 DNA: TGTGCCAGCAGCTCCGGGGGGGGCTACACTGAAGCTTTCTTT; CDR3 protein: CASSSGGGYTEAFF
V gene: TRBV18; J gene: TRBJ1-2; D gene: TRBD1; clone size: few; CDR3 DNA: TGTGCCAGCTCACCGTCGGACAGGGGGCTAGGCTACACCTTC; CDR3 protein: CASSPSDRGLGYTF
V gene: TRBV11-2; J gene: TRBJ1-1; D gene: TRBD1; clone size: .; CDR3 DNA: TGTGCCAGCAGCTTACGGACAGGGGGCACCCGTGGAGCTTTCTTT; CDR3 protein: CASSLRTGGTRGAFF
V gene: TRBV5-1; J gene: TRBJ2-1; D gene: .; clone size: .; CDR3 DNA: TGCGCCAGCAGCTTCTTGGAGGGGCCGCCCTACAATGAGCAGTTCTTC; CDR3 protein: CASSFLEGPPYNEQFF
V gene: TRBV12-5; J gene: TRBJ2-7; D gene: TRBD2; clone size: .; CDR3 DNA: TGTGCTAGTGGTTTGGGGGGAGGGATTCAAGACGAGCAGTACTTC; CDR3 protein: CASGLGGGIQDEQYF
V gene: TRBV27; J gene: TRBJ2-3; D gene: TRBD2; clone size: .; CDR3 DNA: TGTGCCAGCAGTTTATCCCCGCTAGCGGGAGTAGAGGATACGCAGTATTTT; CDR3 protein: CASSLSPLAGVEDTQYF
V gene: TRBV3-1/TRBV3-2; J gene: TRBJ2-3; D gene: TRBD2; clone size: .; CDR3 DNA: TGTGCCAGCAGCCAAGATTTGGTGGCGGGGGATACAGATACGCAGTATTTT; CDR3 protein: CASSQDLVAGDTDTQYF
V gene: TRBV19; J gene: TRBJ1-1; D gene: TRBD1; clone size: .; CDR3 DNA: TGTGCCAGTAGTCTACAGGGGGCCACCACTGAAGCTTTCTTT; CDR3 protein: CASSLQGATTEAFF
V gene: TRBV9; J gene: TRBJ2-1; D gene: .; clone size: .; CDR3 DNA: TGTGCCAGCAGCGTAGCGGTTGGGGGCGATGAGCAGTTCTTC; CDR3 protein: CASSVAVGGDEQFF
V gene: TRBV11-2; J gene: TRBJ2-1; D gene: .; clone size: .; CDR3 DNA: TGTGCCAGCAGCTTAGTCGTGGGAGATGAGTTCTTC; CDR3 protein: CASSLVVGDEFF
V gene: TRBV4-1; J gene: TRBJ1-1; D gene: TRBD1; clone size: .; CDR3 DNA: TGCGCCAGCAGCCATACAGGGGATGGCACTGAAGCTTTCTTT; CDR3 protein: CASSHTGDGTEAFF
V gene: TRBV27; J gene: TRBJ1-5; D gene: TRBD1; clone size: few; CDR3 DNA: TGTGCCAGCAGTCCGTACCGGGACAGGCTTAATCAGCCCCAGCATTTT; CDR3 protein: CASSPYRDRLNQPQHF
V gene: TRBV10-3; J gene: TRBJ1-3; D gene: .; clone size: .; CDR3 DNA: TGTGCCACCAGACCCGGGAGCTCCGGAAACACCATATATTTT; CDR3 protein: CATRPGSSGNTIYF
V gene: TRBV24-1; J gene: TRBJ2-1; D gene: .; clone size: .; CDR3 DNA: TGTGCCACCAGTGATTTTGACACAGGACGCAATGAGCAGTTCTTC; CDR3 protein: CATSDFDTGRNEQFF
V gene: TRBV11-2; J gene: TRBJ1-6; D gene: .; clone size: .; CDR3 DNA: TGTGCCAGCAGCGTAGCAGTCACCTATAATTCACCCCTCCACTTT; CDR3 protein: CASSVAVTYNSPLHF
V gene: TRBV29-1; J gene: TRBJ2-7; D gene: TRBD1; clone size: .; CDR3 DNA: TGCAGCGTCCAAACGGGACAGGGGGCGTCGTTTTCCTACGAGCAGTACTTC; CDR3 protein: CSVQTGQGASFSYEQYF
V gene: TRBV15; J gene: TRBJ2-7; D gene: .; clone size: .; CDR3 DNA: TGTGCCACCAGCAGAGATAGCCCACCCTTACGGGGAGAGCAGTACTTC; CDR3 protein: CATSRDSPPLRGEQYF